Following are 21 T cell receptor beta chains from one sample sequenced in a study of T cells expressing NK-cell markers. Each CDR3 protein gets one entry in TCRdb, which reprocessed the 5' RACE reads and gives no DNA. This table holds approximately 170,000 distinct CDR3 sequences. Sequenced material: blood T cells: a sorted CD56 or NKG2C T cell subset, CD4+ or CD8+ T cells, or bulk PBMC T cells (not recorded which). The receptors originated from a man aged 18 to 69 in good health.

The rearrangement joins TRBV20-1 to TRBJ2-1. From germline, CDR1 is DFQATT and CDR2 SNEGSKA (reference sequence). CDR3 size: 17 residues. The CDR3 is CSARDTSGREKYNEQFF.

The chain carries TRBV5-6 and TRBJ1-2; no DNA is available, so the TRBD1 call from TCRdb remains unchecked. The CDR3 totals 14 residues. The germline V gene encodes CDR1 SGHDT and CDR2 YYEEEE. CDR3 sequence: CASSPPTGFRGYTF.

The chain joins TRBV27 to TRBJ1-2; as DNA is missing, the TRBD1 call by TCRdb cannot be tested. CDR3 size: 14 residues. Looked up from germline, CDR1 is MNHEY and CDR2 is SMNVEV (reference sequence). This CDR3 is CASRSNRGYYGYTF.

CDR3 protein: CASSPISGYEQYF. The V and J genes are TRBV9 and TRBJ2-7. The CDR3 sequence is 13 residues long. Germline values: CDR1 SGDLS, CDR2 YYNGEE.

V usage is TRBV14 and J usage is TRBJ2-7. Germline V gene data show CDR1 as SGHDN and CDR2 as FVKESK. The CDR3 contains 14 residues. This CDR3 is CASSQIFGSYEQYF.

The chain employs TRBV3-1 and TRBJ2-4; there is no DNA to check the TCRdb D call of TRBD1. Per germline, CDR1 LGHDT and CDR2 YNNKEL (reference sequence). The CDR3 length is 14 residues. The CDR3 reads CASSPTLGGNIQYF.

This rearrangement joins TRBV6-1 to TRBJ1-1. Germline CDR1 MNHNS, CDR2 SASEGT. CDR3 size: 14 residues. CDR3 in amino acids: CASTHTAADTEAFF.

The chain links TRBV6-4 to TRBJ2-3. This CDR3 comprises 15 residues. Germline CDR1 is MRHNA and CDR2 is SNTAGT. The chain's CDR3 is CASSDREGDTDTQYF.

The CDR3 reads CASSIFLGSYEQYF. The rearrangement links TRBV19 to TRBJ2-7. Germline V gives CDR1 LNHDA, CDR2 SQIVND (reference sequence). The length of the CDR3 is 14 residues.

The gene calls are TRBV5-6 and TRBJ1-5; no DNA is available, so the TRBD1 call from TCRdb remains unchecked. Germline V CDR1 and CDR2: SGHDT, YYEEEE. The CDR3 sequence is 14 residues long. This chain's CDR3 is CASSALTDNQPQHF.

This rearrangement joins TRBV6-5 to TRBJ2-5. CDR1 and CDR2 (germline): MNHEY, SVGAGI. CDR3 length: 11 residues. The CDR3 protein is CASGVQETQYF.

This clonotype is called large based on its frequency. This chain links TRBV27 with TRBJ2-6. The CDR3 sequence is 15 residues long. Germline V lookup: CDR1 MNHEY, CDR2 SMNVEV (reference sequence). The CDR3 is CASSSFSSGANVLTF.

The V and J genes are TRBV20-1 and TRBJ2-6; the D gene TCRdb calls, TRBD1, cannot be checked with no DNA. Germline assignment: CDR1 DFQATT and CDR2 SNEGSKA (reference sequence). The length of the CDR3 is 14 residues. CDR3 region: CSAETGSGANVLTF.

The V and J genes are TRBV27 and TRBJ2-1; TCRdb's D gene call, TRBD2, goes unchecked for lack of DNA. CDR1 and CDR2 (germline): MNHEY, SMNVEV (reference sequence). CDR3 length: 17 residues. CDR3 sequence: CASSLLGLAGGYNEQFF.

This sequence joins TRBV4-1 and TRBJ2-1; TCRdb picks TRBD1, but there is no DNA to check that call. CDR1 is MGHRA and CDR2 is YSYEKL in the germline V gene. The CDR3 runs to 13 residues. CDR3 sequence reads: CASSHTGSYEQFF.

CDR3: CASSLSSAGPYTDTQYF. The chain links TRBV27 to TRBJ2-3; TCRdb outputs TRBD1, but without DNA this stays unchecked. Germline V gene sequence: CDR1 MNHEY, CDR2 SMNVEV (reference sequence). CDR3 size: 17 residues.

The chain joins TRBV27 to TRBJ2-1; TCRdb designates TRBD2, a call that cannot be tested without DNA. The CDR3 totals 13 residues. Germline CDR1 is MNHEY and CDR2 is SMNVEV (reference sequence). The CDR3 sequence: CASKRASYNEQFF.

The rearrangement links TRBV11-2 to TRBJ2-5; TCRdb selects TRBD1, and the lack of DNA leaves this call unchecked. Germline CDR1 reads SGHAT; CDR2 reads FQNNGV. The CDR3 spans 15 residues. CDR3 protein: CASSPGGGPQETQYF.

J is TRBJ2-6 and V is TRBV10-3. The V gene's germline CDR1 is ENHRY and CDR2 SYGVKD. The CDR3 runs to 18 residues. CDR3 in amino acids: CASSEDGIKSSGANVLTF.

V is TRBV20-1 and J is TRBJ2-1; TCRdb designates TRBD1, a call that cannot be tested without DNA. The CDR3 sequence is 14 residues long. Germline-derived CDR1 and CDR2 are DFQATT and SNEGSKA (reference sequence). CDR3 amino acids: CSAQIGQVYNEQFF.

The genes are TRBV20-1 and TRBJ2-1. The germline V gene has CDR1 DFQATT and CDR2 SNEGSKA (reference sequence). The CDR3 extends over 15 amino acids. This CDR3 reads CSARGVQNSYNEQFF.